This is a list of T cell receptor beta chains from one sample in a study of control samples from healthy donors and cancer patients. The repertoire was sequenced with immunoSEQ multiplex PCR; TCRdb's copy has only in-frame clones and lacks some. This sample carries approximately 89,000 clones, approximately 86% of them seen once, and the ten largest clones take roughly 20%. The specimen was blood. The receptors were gathered from a man aged 30-40 years in good health. Each CDR3 is given with its conserved first and last residue. The D gene is left open where the match is weak. For some rows the clone size is stated as once, few or many, or as a class when expanded; others skip it.

V gene	clone size	D gene	J gene	CDR3 protein	CDR3 DNA
TRBV15	.	.	TRBJ2-3	CATSGYAGLSTDTQYF	TGTGCCACCAGCGGGTATGCGGGACTCTCAACAGATACGCAGTATTTT
TRBV2	.	TRBD1	TRBJ1-1	CASQQGADGEAFF	TGTGCCAGCCAACAGGGGGCGGACGGTGAAGCTTTCTTT
TRBV6-5	.	.	TRBJ2-3	CASSYDQGLPTDTQYF	TGTGCCAGCAGTTATGATCAAGGACTTCCCACAGATACGCAGTATTTT
TRBV7-9	.	.	TRBJ1-3	CASSLGGGGNTIYF	TGTGCCAGCAGCTTAGGGGGTGGAGGAAACACCATATATTTT
TRBV6-6	.	TRBD1	TRBJ1-1	CASSRDRVAFF	TGTGCCAGCAGTCGAGACAGGGTTGCTTTCTTT
TRBV29-1	.	.	TRBJ2-3	CSVSRGGPDTQYF	TGCAGCGTTTCCCGGGGCGGTCCAGATACGCAGTATTTT
TRBV29-1	few	.	TRBJ2-2	CSVESPRDDTGELFF	TGCAGCGTTGAAAGTCCCAGGGACGACACCGGGGAGCTGTTTTTT
TRBV4-2	.	.	TRBJ1-6	CASSQGLNNSPLHF	TGTGCCAGCAGCCAAGGGCTTAATAATTCACCCCTCCACTTT
TRBV27	.	.	TRBJ2-7	CASSLSIQASYEQYF	TGTGCCAGCAGTTTATCGATCCAGGCCTCCTACGAGCAGTACTTC
TRBV18	.	.	TRBJ2-1	CASSLGGQDNEQFF	TGTGCCAGCTCACTAGGGGGGCAGGACAATGAGCAGTTCTTC
TRBV5-4	once	.	TRBJ1-1	CASSRGVGDTEAFF	TGTGCCAGCAGCCGAGGGGTGGGGGACACTGAAGCTTTCTTT
TRBV27	few	TRBD1	TRBJ1-5	CASSFSGQGLYQPQHF	TGTGCCAGCAGTTTTTCGGGACAGGGGCTTTATCAGCCCCAGCATTTT
TRBV2	.	.	TRBJ2-2	CASSESPAGELFF	TGTGCCAGCAGTGAAAGTCCGGCCGGGGAGCTGTTTTTT
TRBV5-4	.	TRBD1	TRBJ2-3	CASSERQGWDTQYF	TGTGCCAGCAGCGAGAGACAGGGCTGGGATACGCAGTATTTT
TRBV5-6	.	TRBD1	TRBJ2-4	CASSPDRLLAKNIQYF	TGTGCCAGCAGCCCGGACAGGCTCCTAGCCAAAAACATTCAGTACTTC
TRBV2	.	TRBD2	TRBJ2-3	CASRDGLGSDTQYF	TGTGCCAGCAGGGACGGACTAGGAAGTGATACGCAGTATTTT
TRBV30	.	.	TRBJ1-1	CAWSEGGVTEAFF	TGTGCCTGGAGTGAAGGAGGAGTCACTGAAGCTTTCTTT
TRBV11-2	.	.	TRBJ1-6	CASSLYRGSNSPLHF	TGTGCCAGCAGCTTGTATAGGGGCAGTAATTCACCCCTCCACTTT
TRBV5-1	.	.	TRBJ2-3	CASSLRTVGADTQYF	TGCGCCAGCAGCTTGCGAACAGTCGGCGCAGATACGCAGTATTTT
TRBV7-2	.	TRBD2	TRBJ2-1	CASSRGVASAINEQFF	TGTGCCAGCAGCCGGGGGGTGGCGTCGGCGATTAATGAGCAGTTCTTC
TRBV29-1	.	TRBD1	TRBJ1-1	CSGNQGGNTEAFF	TGCAGCGGAAACCAGGGGGGGAACACTGAAGCTTTCTTT
TRBV18	.	.	TRBJ1-2	CASSPLGNGYTF	TGTGCCAGCTCACCACTCGGGAATGGCTACACCTTC
TRBV7-8	few	.	TRBJ2-3	CASSLADRYTQYF	TGTGCCAGCAGCTTAGCGGATCGATATACGCAGTATTTT
TRBV7-9	.	TRBD1	TRBJ2-7	CASSLDQTGGFHEQYF	TGTGCCAGCAGCTTAGACCAAACAGGGGGCTTCCACGAGCAGTACTTC
TRBV24-1	.	.	TRBJ2-2	CATSDPRLNTGELFF	TGTGCCACCAGTGATCCCCGACTGAACACCGGGGAGCTGTTTTTT
TRBV19	.	.	TRBJ2-1	CASSIGGLNEQFF	TGTGCCAGTAGTATTGGTGGTTTGAATGAGCAGTTCTTC
TRBV5-1	.	.	TRBJ1-1	CASSLGGSSNTEAFF	TGCGCCAGCAGCTTGGGAGGGAGCAGCAACACTGAAGCTTTCTTT
TRBV5-1	.	.	TRBJ2-1	CASSLGQLYNEQFF	TGCGCCAGCAGCTTGGGACAGTTGTACAATGAGCAGTTCTTC
TRBV28	.	.	TRBJ1-5	CASSPGAGNQPQHF	TGTGCCAGCAGTCCCGGGGCCGGCAATCAGCCCCAGCATTTT
TRBV19	.	TRBD1	TRBJ1-1	CASSMRDSLFF	TGTGCCAGTAGTATGAGGGACAGCCTCTTCTTT
TRBV4-1	.	TRBD1	TRBJ1-2	CASSHQTGDLSYGYTF	TGCGCCAGCAGCCATCAGACAGGGGATCTTAGCTATGGCTACACCTTC
TRBV28	.	TRBD1	TRBJ2-2	CASSTTGVTGELFF	TGTGCCAGCAGCACGACAGGGGTCACCGGGGAGCTGTTTTTT
TRBV6-1	.	TRBD1	TRBJ2-3	CASSESNRGRKDTQYF	TGTGCCAGCAGTGAATCGAACAGGGGGCGCAAAGATACGCAGTATTTT
TRBV10-2	.	.	TRBJ1-4	CASSGSAEAEKLFF	TGCGCCAGCAGTGGCTCGGCAGAAGCTGAAAAACTGTTTTTT
TRBV9	.	TRBD2	TRBJ2-7	CASSAEISGGAYEQYF	TGTGCCAGCAGCGCGGAAATTAGCGGGGGGGCTTACGAGCAGTACTTC
TRBV5-1	.	TRBD2	TRBJ2-5	CASTSGGAPETQYF	TGCGCCAGCACTAGCGGGGGGGCGCCAGAGACCCAGTACTTC
TRBV19	.	TRBD1	TRBJ2-5	CASRATGSETQYF	TGTGCCAGTAGGGCGACAGGGTCGGAGACCCAGTACTTC
TRBV3-1/TRBV3-2	.	.	TRBJ2-1	CASSQPDNGEQFF	TGTGCCAGCAGCCAGCCCGATAACGGTGAGCAGTTCTTC
TRBV27	.	.	TRBJ2-2	CASSLGFTGELFF	TGTGCCAGCAGTTTGGGTTTCACCGGGGAGCTGTTTTTT
TRBV24-1	.	.	TRBJ1-2	CATSDSRAVRATGYTF	TGTGCCACCAGTGATTCCCGGGCAGTGAGGGCTACTGGCTACACCTTC
TRBV4-1	.	TRBD1	TRBJ1-1	CASSHLRGADTEAFF	TGCGCCAGCAGCCACCTCAGGGGGGCCGACACTGAAGCTTTCTTT
TRBV29-1	once	.	TRBJ1-1	CSPWEVRGWDTEAFF	TGCAGCCCCTGGGAGGTTAGGGGCTGGGACACTGAAGCTTTCTTT
TRBV7-2	.	.	TRBJ1-2	CASSPSRARGYTF	TGTGCCAGCAGCCCCAGCAGGGCTCGGGGCTACACCTTC
TRBV3-1/TRBV3-2	.	.	TRBJ1-5	CASSQGGDQPQHF	TGTGCCAGCAGCCAAGGGGGCGATCAGCCCCAGCATTTT
TRBV18	.	TRBD2	TRBJ2-1	CASSPPTAGGHNEQFF	TGTGCCAGCTCACCACCCACTGCGGGGGGCCACAATGAGCAGTTCTTC